This TCR beta chain was sequenced for a study of blood T cells in healthy people across ages. Per germline, CDR1 SGHRS and CDR2 YFSETQ. The CDR3 spans 15 residues. Trimming removed 4 bases at V and 0 bases at J, with 11 bases between. Next came a second PCR, run for roughly 7 to 12 cycles, which used a sample-barcoded 5' primer along with a J-beta primer mix. TCRdb processed the 5' RACE reads anew with MiXCR; each CDR3 protein has one entry. Of about 730,000 distinct CDR3 sequences in the sample, 35% to 45% were seen once. The sequence came from a woman in her fifties or sixties in good health. This chain joins TRBV5-1 and TRBJ2-1; D possibly corresponds to TRBD1 (6 bases). Sequencing input: blood. Here the CDR3 reads CASSPRQVSYNEQFF. DNA for the CDR3: TGCGCCAGCAGCCCTCGACAGGTCTCCTACAATGAGCAGTTCTTC.